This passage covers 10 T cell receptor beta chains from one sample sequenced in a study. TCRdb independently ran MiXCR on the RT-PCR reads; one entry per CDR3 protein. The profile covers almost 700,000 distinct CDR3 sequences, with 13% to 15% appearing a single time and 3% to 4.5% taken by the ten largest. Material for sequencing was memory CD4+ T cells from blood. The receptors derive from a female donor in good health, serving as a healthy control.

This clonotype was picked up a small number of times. The CDR3 loop reads CATSDPLGSGENTGELFF. CDR3 in DNA: TGTGCCACCAGTGACCCGTTGGGAAGCGGGGAGAACACCGGGGAGCTGTTTTTT. V gene TRBV24-1 combines with J gene TRBJ2-2; 7 bases match TRBD2. This CDR3 region has 18 residues. Germline V gene sequence: CDR1 KGHDR, CDR2 SFDVKD. V trimming: 4 bases; J trimming: 1 base; junction bases outside the gene matches: 11.

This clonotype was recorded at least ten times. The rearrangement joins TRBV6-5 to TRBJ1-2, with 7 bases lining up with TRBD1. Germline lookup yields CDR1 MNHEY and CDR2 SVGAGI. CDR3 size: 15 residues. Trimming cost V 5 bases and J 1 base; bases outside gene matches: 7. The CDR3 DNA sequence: TGTGCCAGCAGTCTACAGGGGAGCCTTAACTATGGCTACACCTTC. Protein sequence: CASSLQGSLNYGYTF.

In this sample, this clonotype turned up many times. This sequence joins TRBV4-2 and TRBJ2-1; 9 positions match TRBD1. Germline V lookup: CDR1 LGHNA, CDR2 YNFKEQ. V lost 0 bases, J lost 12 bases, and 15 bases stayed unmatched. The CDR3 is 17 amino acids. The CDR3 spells CASSQDKVGQGFRGQFF. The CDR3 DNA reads TGTGCCAGCAGCCAAGATAAAGTGGGACAGGGTTTCAGGGGGCAGTTCTTC.

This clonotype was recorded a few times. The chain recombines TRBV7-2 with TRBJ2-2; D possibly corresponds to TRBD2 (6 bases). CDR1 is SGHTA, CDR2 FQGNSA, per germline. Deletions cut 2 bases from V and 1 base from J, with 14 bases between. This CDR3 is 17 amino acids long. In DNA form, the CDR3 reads TGTGCCAGCAGCTTACTAGGTGGGAGGAGGAACACCGGGGAGCTGTTTTTT. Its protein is CASSLLGGRRNTGELFF.

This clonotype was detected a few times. The CDR3 loop reads CASSYRADNTIYF. The CDR3 DNA sequence: TGTGCCAGCAGTTACCGGGCAGACAACACCATATATTTT. The chain has TRBV6-5 and TRBJ1-3; no definite D call. V was pared by 2 bases and J by 7 bases, with 9 bases between. There are 13 residues in the CDR3. The germline V gene has CDR1 MNHEY and CDR2 SVGAGI.

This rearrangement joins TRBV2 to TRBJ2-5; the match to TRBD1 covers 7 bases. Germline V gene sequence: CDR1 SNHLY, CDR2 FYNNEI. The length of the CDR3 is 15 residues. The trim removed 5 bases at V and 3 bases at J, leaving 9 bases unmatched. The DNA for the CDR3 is TGTGCCAGCAGTCAATCTCTGACAGGGAAAGAGACCCAGTACTTC. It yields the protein CASSQSLTGKETQYF. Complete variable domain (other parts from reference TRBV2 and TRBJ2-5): EPEVTQTPSHQVTQMGQEVILRCVPISNHLYFYWYRQILGQKVEFLVSFYNNEISEKSEIFDDQFSVERPDGSNFTLKIRSTKLEDSAMYFCASSQSLTGKETQYFGPGTRLLVL.

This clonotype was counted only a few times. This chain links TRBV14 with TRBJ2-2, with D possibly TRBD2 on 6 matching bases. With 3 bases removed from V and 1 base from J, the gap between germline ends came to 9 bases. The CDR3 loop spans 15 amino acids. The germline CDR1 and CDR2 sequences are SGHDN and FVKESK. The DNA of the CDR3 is TGTGCCAGCAGCCATGGGAGGTTGAACACCGGGGAGCTGTTTTTT. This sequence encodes CASSHGRLNTGELFF.

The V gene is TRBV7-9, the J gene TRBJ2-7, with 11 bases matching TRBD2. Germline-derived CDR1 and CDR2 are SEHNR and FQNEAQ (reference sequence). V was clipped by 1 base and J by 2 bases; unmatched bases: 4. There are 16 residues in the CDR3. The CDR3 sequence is CASSLGLAGGTYEQYF. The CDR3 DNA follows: TGTGCCAGCAGCTTAGGATTAGCGGGAGGGACCTACGAGCAGTACTTC.

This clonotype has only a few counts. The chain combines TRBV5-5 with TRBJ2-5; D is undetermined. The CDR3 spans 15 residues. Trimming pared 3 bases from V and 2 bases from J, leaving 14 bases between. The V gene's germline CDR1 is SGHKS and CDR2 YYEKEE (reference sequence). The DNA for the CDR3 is TGTGCCAGCAGCTCTCAGACGCAGAATCAAGAGACCCAGTACTTC. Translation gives CASSSQTQNQETQYF.

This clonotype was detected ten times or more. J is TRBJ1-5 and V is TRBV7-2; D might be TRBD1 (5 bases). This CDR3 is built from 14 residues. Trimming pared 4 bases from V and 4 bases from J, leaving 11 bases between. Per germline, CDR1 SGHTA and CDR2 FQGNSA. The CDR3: CASSSDGGNQPQHF. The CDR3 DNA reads TGTGCCAGCAGCTCCGACGGGGGTAATCAGCCCCAGCATTTT.